These T cell receptor beta chains were read from a single sample in a study of blood T cells in healthy people across ages. One entry per CDR3 protein, called by TCRdb with MiXCR from the 5' RACE reads. The data contain roughly 1,000,000 distinct CDR3 sequences, less than 25% of them seen just once; the ten biggest clones take up less than 0.85%. The sample was also reused in another study, on T cells of mothers and their children.

Input material: blood. The receptors were gathered from a girl under 10 years old in good health. Each CDR3 is given without its conserved first and last residue. A D gene is named only where the DNA matches it firmly. A row's size may be missing; if present it is once, few, many or a size class.

TRBD1	TRBV2	-	TRBJ2-5	ASIAGTGQETQY
-	TRBV20-1	few	TRBJ1-2	SAWSFNGYT
TRBD2	TRBV7-8	-	-	ASSLLTSGASEQY
-	TRBV10-3	few	TRBJ2-5	AISDVGQETQY
-	TRBV27	many	TRBJ2-7	ASSFNSYEQY
-	TRBV3-1	-	TRBJ1-1	ASSQTPGTEAF
TRBD2	TRBV20-1	-	TRBJ2-7	SARLFVKRESGEQY
TRBD1	TRBV5-1	few	TRBJ2-1	ASSSGTGTGGWF
TRBD1	TRBV20-1	few	TRBJ1-2	SATGTGVFYGYT
TRBD1	TRBV10-3	-	TRBJ1-2	AISDNSGTDGYT
-	TRBV20-1	-	TRBJ2-4	SASPEVFEAKNILY
-	TRBV6-1	-	TRBJ1-6	ASSSDARSDSPLH
TRBD2	TRBV12-3/TRBV12-4	-	TRBJ2-5	AGSLGGRAGETQY
-	TRBV12-3/TRBV12-4	-	TRBJ1-2	ASSFRSIGYT
-	TRBV7-2	-	TRBJ1-3	ASSLDRRETAGNTIY
TRBD1	TRBV19	few	TRBJ2-3	ASSRYGQGFTDTQY
-	TRBV12-3/TRBV12-4	few	TRBJ2-6	ASSVSGAGANVLT
-	TRBV7-6	few	TRBJ2-1	ASSLNGGSSYNEQF
TRBD2	TRBV28	-	TRBJ2-5	ASSPGASGLETQY
TRBD1	TRBV29-1	-	TRBJ2-7	SVTQGQGSAEQY
-	TRBV2	few	TRBJ2-1	ASKARGSYNEQF
TRBD2	TRBV6-5	-	TRBJ2-1	ASSYSSSGSYNEQF
TRBD1	TRBV2	-	-	ASERGQGKHEQF
TRBD2	TRBV7-3	few	TRBJ2-3	ASSLLAGAPYGTQY
-	TRBV28	few	TRBJ2-7	ASSPWDHYEQY
-	TRBV28	few	TRBJ2-5	ASSRITGIRL
TRBD1	TRBV2	-	TRBJ1-2	ASWTGGGYT
-	TRBV7-9	few	TRBJ2-1	ASSRISDTYNEQF
TRBD2	TRBV20-1	-	TRBJ2-7	SARGSGRPYEQY
TRBD2	TRBV5-1	-	TRBJ2-3	ASSLTSGGTISTDTQY
-	TRBV20-1	-	-	SASVAEQF
-	TRBV20-1	-	TRBJ2-1	SAEDIQTYNEQF
-	TRBV12-3/TRBV12-4	few	-	ASSWGTVETQY
TRBD1	TRBV9	few	TRBJ1-1	ASSVVEGAQYTEAF
-	TRBV11-2	-	TRBJ1-4	ASSGLDSATNEKLF
TRBD1	TRBV9	-	TRBJ1-1	ASSPAPTGRNTEAF
-	TRBV10-3	-	TRBJ1-2	AIRKSTATNYGYT
-	TRBV2	-	TRBJ1-2	ASRTDGNYGYT
TRBD2	TRBV20-1	-	TRBJ2-1	SASLRENVYNEQF
TRBD2	TRBV29-1	-	TRBJ2-5	SATISGGRETQY
-	TRBV24-1	few	TRBJ2-2	ATSDLPGRTANTGELF
-	TRBV9	-	TRBJ2-1	ASSVAPGRQF
-	TRBV3-1	-	TRBJ2-5	ASSQDRARRTQY
-	TRBV28	few	TRBJ2-1	ASSPPSLGAYNEQF
-	TRBV28	few	TRBJ1-1	ASSSLGGGADTEAF
TRBD1	TRBV20-1	few	TRBJ2-1	SARDGDSSYNEQF
-	TRBV29-1	-	TRBJ2-5	SVYHRGPNGPKGETQY
TRBD2	TRBV9	-	TRBJ2-7	ASSVEGLAGGEQY
-	TRBV20-1	few	TRBJ2-3	SAIRGALHPSTDTQY
TRBD2	TRBV28	-	TRBJ2-1	ASSFMVTSGNEQF
TRBD2	TRBV7-2	-	TRBJ2-2	ASSFGGLGLF
-	TRBV20-1	-	TRBJ1-1	SARAPGSMNTEAF
-	TRBV21-1	few	TRBJ2-5	ASRGGRVNQETQY
-	TRBV2	-	TRBJ1-5	ASNRDSAADQPQH